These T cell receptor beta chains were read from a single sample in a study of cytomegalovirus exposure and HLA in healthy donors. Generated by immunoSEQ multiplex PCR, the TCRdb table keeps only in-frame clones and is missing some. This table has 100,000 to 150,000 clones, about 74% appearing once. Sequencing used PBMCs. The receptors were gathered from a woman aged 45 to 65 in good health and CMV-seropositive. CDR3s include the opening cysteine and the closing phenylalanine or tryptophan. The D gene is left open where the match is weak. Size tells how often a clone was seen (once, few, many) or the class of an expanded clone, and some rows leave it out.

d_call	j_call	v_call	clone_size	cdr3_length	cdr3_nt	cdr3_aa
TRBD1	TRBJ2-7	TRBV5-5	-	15	TGTGCCAGCAGCTATCAGACAGGGTCACAATACGAGCAGTACTTC	CASSYQTGSQYEQYF
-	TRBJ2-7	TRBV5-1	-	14	TGCGCCAGCAGTTACAGGTCGCCGCCCTACGAGCAGTACTTC	CASSYRSPPYEQYF
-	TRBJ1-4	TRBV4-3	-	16	TGCGCCAGCAGCCAAGATCTGGCAGGCTCTAATGAAAAACTGTTTTTT	CASSQDLAGSNEKLFF
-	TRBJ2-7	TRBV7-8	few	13	TGTGCCAGCAGCTTAGGGCCTTCCTACGAGCAGTACTTC	CASSLGPSYEQYF
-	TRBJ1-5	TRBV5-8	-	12	TGTGCCAGCAGGGGCGGGGGCCAGCCCCAGCATTTT	CASRGGGQPQHF
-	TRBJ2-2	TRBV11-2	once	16	TGTGCCAGCAGCTGGGGTCCTAGCACGGTCGACGGGGAGCTGTTTTTT	CASSWGPSTVDGELFF
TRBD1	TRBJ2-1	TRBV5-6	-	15	TGTGCCAGCAGCTTGGTACAGGGGGCAGGCAATGAGCAGTTCTTC	CASSLVQGAGNEQFF
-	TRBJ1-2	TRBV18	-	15	TGTGCCAGCTCACCCACCGGGGATTGGGGCTATGGCTACACCTTC	CASSPTGDWGYGYTF
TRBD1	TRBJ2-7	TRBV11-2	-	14	TGTGCCAGCAGTGTCGGGACAGCTAGCTACGAGCAGTACTTC	CASSVGTASYEQYF
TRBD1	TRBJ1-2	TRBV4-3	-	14	TGCGCCAGCAGCCAAGAGACAGGGGGCTGTGGCTACACCTTC	CASSQETGGCGYTF
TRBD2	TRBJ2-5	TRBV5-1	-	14	TGCGCCAGCAGCTTGATGGCGGGGGAAGAGACCCAGTACTTC	CASSLMAGEETQYF
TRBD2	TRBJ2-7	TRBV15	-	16	TGTGCCACCAGCAAGATCAGGGCGGGGGGGTCCTACGAGCAGTACTTC	CATSKIRAGGSYEQYF
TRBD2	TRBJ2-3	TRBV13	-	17	TGTGCCAGCAGCTTAGTGGGACTAGCGGGAAACACAGATACGCAGTATTTT	CASSLVGLAGNTDTQYF
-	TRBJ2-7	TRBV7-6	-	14	TGTGCCAGCAGCTTAGTGGGCAGGGTGGGCGAGCAGTACTTC	CASSLVGRVGEQYF
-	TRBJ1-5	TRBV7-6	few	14	TGTGCCAGCAGCCGTGACAGAAAGGGTCAGCCCCAGCATTTT	CASSRDRKGQPQHF
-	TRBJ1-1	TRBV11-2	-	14	TGTGCCAGCAGCTCGACCGACAGGAACACTGAAGCTTTCTTT	CASSSTDRNTEAFF
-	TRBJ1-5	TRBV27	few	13	TGTGCCAGCAGTTTCCAATTACAGGGCCCCCAGCATTTT	CASSFQLQGPQHF
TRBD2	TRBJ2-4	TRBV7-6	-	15	TGTGCCAGCAGCGAGACTAGCGGGGGGCAACACATTCAGTACTTC	CASSETSGGQHIQYF
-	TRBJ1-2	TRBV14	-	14	TGTGCCAGCAGCCAAGGGCAGGGGTTCGGTGGCTACACCTTC	CASSQGQGFGGYTF
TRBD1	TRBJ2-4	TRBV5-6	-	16	TGTGCCAGCAGCAAAGAAGGACAGGGGGCGAGGAACATTCAGTACTTC	CASSKEGQGARNIQYF
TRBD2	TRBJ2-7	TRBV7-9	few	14	TGTGCCAGCAGCATCGGACTAGCGGGAGACGAGCAGTACTTC	CASSIGLAGDEQYF
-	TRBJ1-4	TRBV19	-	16	TGTGCCAGTAGTACCCGGGGGGTAGGTACTAATGAAAAACTGTTTTTT	CASSTRGVGTNEKLFF
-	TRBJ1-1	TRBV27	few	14	TGTGCCAGCATGCGGCAGGGCGGGAACACTGAAGCTTTCTTT	CASMRQGGNTEAFF
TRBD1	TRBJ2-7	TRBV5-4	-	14	TGTGCCAGCAGCCAGGGACAGGGGAGGAACGAGCAGTACTTC	CASSQGQGRNEQYF
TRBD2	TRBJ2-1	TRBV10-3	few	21	TGTGCCATCAGTGAGTCGACTCGGCGGGGGAGAATTGGGTCCTCCTACAATGAGCAGTTCTTC	CAISESTRRGRIGSSYNEQFF
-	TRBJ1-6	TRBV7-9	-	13	TGTGCCAGCAGCGACGGGACAAAATCACCCCTCCACTTT	CASSDGTKSPLHF
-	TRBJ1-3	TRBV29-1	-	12	TGCAGCGCCTCTGTATCCGGAAACACCATATATTTT	CSASVSGNTIYF
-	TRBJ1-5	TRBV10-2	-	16	TGCGCCAGCAGTGATTCCGGAGGGCCAAGCAATCAGCCCCAGCATTTT	CASSDSGGPSNQPQHF
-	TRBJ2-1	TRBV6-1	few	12	TGTGCCAGCAGCGGGGGTGGGGGGAAGCAGTTCTTC	CASSGGGGKQFF
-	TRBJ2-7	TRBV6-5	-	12	TGTGCCAGCAGTGAAAGAGGCTACGAGCAGTACTTC	CASSERGYEQYF
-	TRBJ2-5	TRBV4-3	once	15	TGCGCCAGCAGCCAAGACCAGGGGATCCAAGAGACCCAGTACTTC	CASSQDQGIQETQYF
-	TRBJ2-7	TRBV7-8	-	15	TGTGCCAGCACCCTTCCGACAGGCCCCTTTTACGAGCAGTACTTC	CASTLPTGPFYEQYF
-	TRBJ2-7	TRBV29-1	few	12	TGCAGCGTTGTCGGGGGAGTCTACGAGCAGTACTTC	CSVVGGVYEQYF
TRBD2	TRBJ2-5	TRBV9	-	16	TGTGCCAGCAGCGTCGGGACTAGCGGGTCACAAGAGACCCAGTACTTC	CASSVGTSGSQETQYF
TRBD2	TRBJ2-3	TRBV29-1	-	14	TGCAGCGTTGAAGGCGGGGGGATTGCAGATACGCAGTATTTT	CSVEGGGIADTQYF
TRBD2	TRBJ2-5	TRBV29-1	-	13	TGCAGCGTTGATGAATGGGGGGGGGAGACCCAGTACTTC	CSVDEWGGETQYF
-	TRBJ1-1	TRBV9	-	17	TGTGCCAGCAGCCCTCACGCGGCGGGAATTTCTCGACCTGAAGCTTTCTTT	CASSPHAAGISRPEAFF
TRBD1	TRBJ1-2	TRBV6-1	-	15	TGTGCCAGCAGTGATATCGGACAGGGTCATGGAGGCTACACCTTC	CASSDIGQGHGGYTF
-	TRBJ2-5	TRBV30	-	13	TGTGCCTGGAGTGTAGAGTACCAAGAGACCCAGTACTTC	CAWSVEYQETQYF
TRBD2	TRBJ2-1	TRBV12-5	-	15	TGTGCTAGTGCCCATCTAGCGGGGGGGTACAATGAGCAGTTCTTC	CASAHLAGGYNEQFF
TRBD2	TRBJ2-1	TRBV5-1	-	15	TGCGCCAGCAGCTTGGATCCGGGGGGGTACAATGAGCAGTTCTTC	CASSLDPGGYNEQFF
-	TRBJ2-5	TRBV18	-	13	TGTGCCAGCTCACCACAGCGGGAAGAGACCCAGTACTTC	CASSPQREETQYF
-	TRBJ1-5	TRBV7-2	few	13	TGTGCCAGCAGCTTGGCAGATGGTCAGCCCCAGCATTTT	CASSLADGQPQHF
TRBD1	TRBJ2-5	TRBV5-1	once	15	TGCGCCAGCACACCTTCAACAGGGGACCAAGAGACCCAGTACTTC	CASTPSTGDQETQYF
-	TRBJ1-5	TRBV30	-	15	TGTGCCTGGAGTCTCCCCGGGGTGGGGAATCAGCCCCAGCATTTT	CAWSLPGVGNQPQHF
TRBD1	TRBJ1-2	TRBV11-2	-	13	TGTGCCAGCAGCCCGGGACAGAACTATGGCTACACCTTC	CASSPGQNYGYTF
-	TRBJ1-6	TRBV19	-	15	TGTGCCAGTAGTCTATCGTCCGGGGGTAGTTCACCCCTCCACTTT	CASSLSSGGSSPLHF
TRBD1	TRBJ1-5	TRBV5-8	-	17	TGTGCCAGCAGCTTAACAGGGGGCGCTCCTAGCAATCAGCCCCAGCATTTT	CASSLTGGAPSNQPQHF
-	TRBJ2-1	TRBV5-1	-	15	TGCGCCAGCAGCTTGGACAGGGCCCCCTTCAATGAGCAGTTCTTC	CASSLDRAPFNEQFF
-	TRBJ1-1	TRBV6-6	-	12	TGTGCCAGCAGTTACGAGGACACTGAAGCTTTCTTT	CASSYEDTEAFF
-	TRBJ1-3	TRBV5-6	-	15	TGTGCCAGCTACATCCGGGGAACATCTGGAAACACCATATATTTT	CASYIRGTSGNTIYF
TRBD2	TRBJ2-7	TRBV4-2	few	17	TGTGCCAGCAGCCTCTGGACTAGCGGGGGGGACGTCTACGAGCAGTACTTC	CASSLWTSGGDVYEQYF
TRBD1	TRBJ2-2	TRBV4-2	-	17	TGTGCCAGCAGCCAAGAGGGACAGGGTAGGAACACCGGGGAGCTGTTTTTT	CASSQEGQGRNTGELFF
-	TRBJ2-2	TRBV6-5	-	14	TGTGCCAGTTCGCGGGGCAGCAACACCGGGGAGCTGTTTTTT	CASSRGSNTGELFF
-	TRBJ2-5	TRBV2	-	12	TGTGCCAGCAGCCGGGACATAGAGACCCAGTACTTC	CASSRDIETQYF
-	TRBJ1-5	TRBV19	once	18	TGTGCCAGTAAGCTGGACGTCTCTAGTCGGGAGGTGATGCGGCCCCAGCATTTT	CASKLDVSSREVMRPQHF
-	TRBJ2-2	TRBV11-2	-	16	TGTGCCAGCAGCGTCCGGGACTCCTTGAACACCGGGGAGCTGTTTTTT	CASSVRDSLNTGELFF
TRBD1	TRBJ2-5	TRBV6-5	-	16	TGTGCCAGCAGTTACTTCGGACAGGGGGCGGGAAAGACCCAGTACTTC	CASSYFGQGAGKTQYF